This T cell receptor (beta chain) was observed in a study of CD8 T cells in ankylosing spondylitis. This clonotype was counted a few times. Its antigen is as yet unknown. This CDR3 is built from 15 residues. Unmatched junction bases numbered 5, after V lost 3 bases and J lost 7 bases. The germline gives CDR1 SGDLS, CDR2 YYNGEE. TCRdb reanalysed the 5' RACE reads using MiXCR and keeps one entry per CDR3 protein. Of some 700,000 distinct CDR3 sequences listed, 15% to 20% are singletons. Study-level findings and limits: Several highly homologous variants formed a TCR beta motif that appeared characteristic of ankylosing spondylitis blood.

The rearrangement links TRBV9 to TRBJ2-1; TRBD2 matches 12 bases. Sequenced input: blood, either unsorted or a sorted T cell fraction (not recorded which). The source of this sequence is a male donor with ankylosing spondylitis. CDR3 nucleotides: TGTGCCAGCAGCGCCGCTAGCGGGGGGGCTAATGAGCAGTTCTTC. Its translation is CASSAASGGANEQFF.